The 13 T cell receptor beta chains below were found in one sample sequenced in a study of T cell repertoires in ileal Crohn's disease (dated by TCRdb to the late 2010s). The library relied on the immunoSEQ multiplex PCR assay. TCRdb obtained this table from immuneACCESS and retained in-frame rearrangements with V and J assigned. These tables miss some clones; where compared with another copy, unresolved V genes account for less than half of the shortfall, and the remainder is unexplained. This sample is represented by over 14,000 clones; 70% of them were singletons. The ten largest clones capture approximately 6% of the sample. The sequenced sample consisted of ileal tissue. These receptor sequences come from an adult with Crohn's disease.

The rearrangement uses TRBV10-2 and TRBJ2-5, with D possibly matching TRBD2 (5 bases). V lost 6 bases, J lost 1 base, and 12 bases lay in between. Germline CDR1 is WSHSY and CDR2 is SAAADI. The CDR3 totals 14 residues. In nucleotides, the CDR3 is TGCGCCAGCAGCCGGGAACATCCCCAAGAGACCCAGTACTTC. Translation gives CASSREHPQETQYF.

This clone showed up just a few times. J is TRBJ2-7 and V is TRBV27; 8 bases line up with TRBD2. The junction had 4 bases not matched to a gene; V was cut back by 4 bases and J by 2 bases. Germline V lookup: CDR1 MNHEY, CDR2 SMNVEV (reference sequence). The CDR3 is 14 amino acids. The CDR3 nucleotides read TGTGCCAGCAGTTCGGGGGGGTTCCCCTACGAGCAGTACTTC. As protein: CASSSGGFPYEQYF.

In DNA form, the CDR3 reads TGCGCCAGCAGTGGATCACAGGGAACCGGCGGCAATCAGCCCCAGCATTTT. This sequence encodes CASSGSQGTGGNQPQHF. V is TRBV10-2 and J is TRBJ1-5; D is perhaps TRBD1 (6 bases). Deletions cut 4 bases from V and 2 bases from J, with 18 bases between. Germline CDR1 WSHSY, CDR2 SAAADI. The CDR3 runs to 17 residues.

The chain has TRBV19 and TRBJ2-3; D gene unclear. Trimming left V 2 bases short and J 6 bases short, with 9 bases between. CDR3 length: 13 amino acids. Germline V gives CDR1 LNHDA, CDR2 SQIVND (reference sequence). The CDR3 spells CASSIKTRDTQYF. The CDR3 region has the DNA TGTGCCAGTAGTATAAAGACCAGGGATACGCAGTATTTT.

The CDR3 region has the DNA TGCGCCAGCAACCGGGACAGTAATTCACCCCTCCACTTT. Amino acids: CASNRDSNSPLHF. This chain uses TRBV5-1 with TRBJ1-6; 7 bases are shared with TRBD1. This CDR3 region has 13 residues. Germline V gene data show CDR1 as SGHRS and CDR2 as YFSETQ. Trimming removed 6 bases from V and 6 bases from J; junction bases left unmatched: 3.

This clone was counted a single time. The chain uses TRBV11-2 and TRBJ1-1; D uncertain. The CDR3 sequence is 15 residues long. Trimming took 1 base from V and 11 from J, leaving 20 bases between them. Per germline, CDR1 SGHAT and CDR2 FQNNGV. CDR3 sequence: CASSLGLGPPPRAFF. Written as DNA, the CDR3 is TGTGCCAGCAGCTTAGGTTTAGGACCGCCCCCTCGGGCTTTCTTT.

The chain combines TRBV18 with TRBJ1-6; the D is unclear. CDR1 and CDR2 (germline): KGHSH, LQKENI. The CDR3 runs to 20 residues. Trimming shortened V by 3 bases and J by 6 bases, and 27 bases separated the two germline ends. The CDR3: CASSPAPAGRQTGSNSPLHF. CDR3 sequence (DNA): TGTGCCAGCTCACCTGCCCCCGCTGGCAGGCAGACCGGGAGTAATTCACCCCTCCACTTT.

The chain employs TRBV2 and TRBJ2-1; TRBD1 aligns across 8 bases. The CDR3 covers 14 residues. The V gene's germline CDR1 is SNHLY and CDR2 FYNNEI. J lost 6 bases, V lost 4 bases, and 5 bases had no gene match. Here the CDR3 DNA reads TGTGCCAGCAGTGGCCAGGGGGCAGTCAATGAGCAGTTCTTC. This sequence encodes CASSGQGAVNEQFF.

V usage is TRBV28 and J usage is TRBJ2-3; no definite D call. The germline gives CDR1 MDHEN, CDR2 SYDVKM. This CDR3 comprises 12 residues. V gave up 2 bases and J gave up 6 bases, with 6 bases separating them. The CDR3: CASSLGLDTQYF. In DNA form, the CDR3 reads TGTGCCAGCAGTTTAGGTTTGGATACGCAGTATTTT.

The chain recombines TRBV6-1 with TRBJ1-6; 8 bases agree with TRBD1. Germline loops: CDR1 MNHNS, CDR2 SASEGT. Trimming took 7 bases from V and 8 from J; bases not matched to a gene: 4. The CDR3 loop spans 13 amino acids. The CDR3 sequence: CASIPGGHSPLHF. The DNA of the CDR3 is TGTGCCAGCATTCCAGGGGGCCATTCACCCCTCCACTTT.

The chain employs TRBV10-2 and TRBJ2-5; D not certain. Trimming shortened V by 2 bases and J by 2 bases, and 3 bases separated the two germline ends. The CDR3 is 12 residues long. Looked up from germline, CDR1 is WSHSY and CDR2 is SAAADI. This CDR3 is CASSEVQETQYF. The CDR3 DNA follows: TGCGCCAGCAGTGAGGTACAAGAGACCCAGTACTTC.

Relative to its sample, this clone is medium-sized (0.01 to 0.1%). The rearrangement links TRBV19 to TRBJ1-1; 7 bases map to TRBD1. The CDR3 extends over 15 amino acids. CDR1 and CDR2 from the germline V gene are LNHDA and SQIVND (reference sequence). Trimming took 4 bases from V and 8 from J; bases not matched to a gene: 13. The CDR3 region is CASSTYTGVSSEAFF. CDR3 bases: TGTGCCAGTAGTACTTACACAGGGGTAAGCTCCGAAGCTTTCTTT.

The chain recombines TRBV9 with TRBJ1-1; the match to TRBD1 covers 8 bases. The CDR3 is 16 amino acids. The J segment lost 2 bases and the V segment lost 4 bases, leaving 10 bases of the junction unmatched. Germline CDR1 and CDR2: SGDLS and YYNGEE. The CDR3 nucleotides read TGTGCCAGCAGCCCGGAGGACAGGGCCCTAAACACTGAAGCTTTCTTT. Its protein product is CASSPEDRALNTEAFF. Complete variable domain (other parts from reference TRBV9 and TRBJ1-1): DSGVTQTPKHLITATGQRVTLRCSPRSGDLSVYWYQQSLDQGLQFLIQYYNGEERAKGNILERFSAQQFPDLHSELNLSSLELGDSALYFCASSPEDRALNTEAFFGQGTRLTVV.